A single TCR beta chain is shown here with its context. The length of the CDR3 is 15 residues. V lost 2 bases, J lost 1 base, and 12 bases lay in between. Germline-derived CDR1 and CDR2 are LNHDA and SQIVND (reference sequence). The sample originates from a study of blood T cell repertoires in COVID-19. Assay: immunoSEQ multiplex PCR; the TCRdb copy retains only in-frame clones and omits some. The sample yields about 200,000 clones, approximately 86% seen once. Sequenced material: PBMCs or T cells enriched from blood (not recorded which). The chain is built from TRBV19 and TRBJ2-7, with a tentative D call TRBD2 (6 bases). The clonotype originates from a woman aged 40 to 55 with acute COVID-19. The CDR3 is CASSISAGPSYEQYF. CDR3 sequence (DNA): TGTGCCAGTAGTATATCTGCGGGGCCATCCTACGAGCAGTACTTC.